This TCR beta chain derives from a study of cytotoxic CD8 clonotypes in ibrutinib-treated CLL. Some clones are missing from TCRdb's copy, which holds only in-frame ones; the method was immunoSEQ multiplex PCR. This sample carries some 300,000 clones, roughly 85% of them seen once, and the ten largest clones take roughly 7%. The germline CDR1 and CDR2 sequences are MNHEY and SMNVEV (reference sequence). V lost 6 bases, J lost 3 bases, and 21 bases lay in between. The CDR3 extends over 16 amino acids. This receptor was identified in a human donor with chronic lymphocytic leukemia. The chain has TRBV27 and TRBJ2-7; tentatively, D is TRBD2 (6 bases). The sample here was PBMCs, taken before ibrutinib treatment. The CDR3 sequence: CASSARGGRLVYEQYF. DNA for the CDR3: TGTGCCAGCAGCGCTCGTGGAGGGAGATTGGTCTACGAGCAGTACTTC.